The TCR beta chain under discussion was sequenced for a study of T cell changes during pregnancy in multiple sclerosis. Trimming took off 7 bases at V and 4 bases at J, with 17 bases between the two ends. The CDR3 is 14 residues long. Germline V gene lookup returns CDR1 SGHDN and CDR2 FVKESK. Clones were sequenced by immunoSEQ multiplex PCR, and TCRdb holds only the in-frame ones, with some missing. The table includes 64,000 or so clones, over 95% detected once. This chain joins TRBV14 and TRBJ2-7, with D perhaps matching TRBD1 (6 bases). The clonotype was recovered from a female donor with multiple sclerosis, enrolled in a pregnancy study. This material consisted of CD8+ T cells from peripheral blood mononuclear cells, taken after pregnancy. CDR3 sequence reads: CASTTRDNPYEQYF. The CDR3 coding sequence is TGTGCCAGCACGACCCGGGACAACCCATACGAGCAGTACTTC.